This TCR beta chain was profiled in a study of blood T cell repertoires in COVID-19. As for the study in general: PBMCs, B-cell-depleted T cells, or T cells provided the cDNA or gDNA that made up the material.

Authors' processing steps: Estimation of nucleated cell counts relied on the amplification of reference gene primers. Only in-frame clones appear in the TCRdb table, and some are missing; sequencing was by immunoSEQ multiplex PCR. The V and J calls and the clone size are those of that table, but D and trimming were determined from the DNA. The sample records 55,000 to 65,000 clones, 60% to 80% being singletons. The CDR3 contains 17 residues. The V gene's germline CDR1 is SGDLS and CDR2 YYNGEE. Trimming at V came to 5 bases and at J to 0 bases, leaving 8 bases not matched to a gene. Sequenced input: peripheral blood. The receptor's source is a man between 60 and 75 years old with acute or convalescent COVID-19. The V call is TRBV9, the J call TRBJ1-4; 9 positions match TRBD1. The chain's CDR3 is CASSVSDRGATNEKLFF. In DNA form, the CDR3 reads TGTGCCAGCAGTGTGTCGGACAGGGGCGCAACTAATGAAAAACTGTTTTTT.